Below, 18 T cell receptor beta chains from the same sample are listed, as sequenced in a study of T cell responses to AZD1222 COVID-19 vaccine. Profiling relied on immunoSEQ multiplex PCR, and the TCRdb table lists in-frame clones only, not all of them. The sample has approximately 88,000 clones, about 72% seen once; the top ten hold roughly 21%. The sample was peripheral blood, taken on day 0 of AZD1222 vaccination. These receptors came from an adult in good health.

This clone was observed a handful of times. The rearrangement uses TRBV3-1 (or the pseudogene TRBV3-2) and TRBJ2-2, with 10 bases aligning to TRBD2. CDR1 is LGHDT and CDR2 is YNNKEL in the germline V gene (reference sequence). The CDR3 contains 19 residues. V gave up 0 bases and J gave up 6 bases; unmatched junction bases: 13. Written as DNA, the CDR3 is TGTGCCAGCAGCCAAGAATCCTGGCTAGCGGGAGAGTGGGCCGGGGAGCTGTTTTTT. Protein: CASSQESWLAGEWAGELFF.

The J gene is TRBJ1-2, the V gene TRBV27; 9 bases are a match to TRBD1. Germline assignment: CDR1 MNHEY and CDR2 SMNVEV (reference sequence). The length of the CDR3 is 15 residues. The V gene end was trimmed by 5 bases and the J gene end by 4 bases; junction bases not matched to a gene: 8. The CDR3 is CASSPSGTGIYGYTF. CDR3 bases: TGTGCCAGCAGTCCTTCTGGGACAGGGATCTATGGCTACACCTTC.

This clone was detected a few times. The genes are TRBV6-5 and TRBJ1-1; D unclear. This CDR3 comprises 13 residues. CDR1 is MNHEY and CDR2 is SVGAGI in the germline V gene. V was pared by 4 bases and J by 4 bases, with 10 bases between. CDR3 in amino acids: CASSLGSFTEAFF. The CDR3 coding sequence is TGTGCCAGCAGTTTAGGGTCCTTCACTGAAGCTTTCTTT.

This chain links TRBV10-1 with TRBJ1-1, with 9 positions matching TRBD1. This CDR3 contains 13 residues. V lost 6 bases, J lost 5 bases, and 4 bases stayed unmatched. CDR1 and CDR2 from the germline V gene are WNHNN and SYGVQD (reference sequence). The CDR3: CASSRDRVTEAFF. CDR3 coding DNA: TGCGCCAGCAGCCGGGACAGGGTGACTGAAGCTTTCTTT.

The rearrangement links TRBV5-1 to TRBJ1-3, with D possibly being TRBD1 (6 bases). This CDR3 contains 15 residues. Deletions cut 5 bases from V and 0 bases from J, with 12 bases between. From germline, CDR1 is SGHRS and CDR2 YFSETQ. CDR3 amino acids: CASSPGQTSGNTIYF. The CDR3, as DNA: TGCGCCAGCAGTCCCGGACAGACCTCTGGAAACACCATATATTTT.

The CDR3: CASRIKPGDRAYGYTF. The CDR3 bases are TGTGCCAGCAGGATTAAACCCGGGGACAGGGCCTATGGCTACACCTTC. This chain uses TRBV28 with TRBJ1-2, with 9 positions matching TRBD1. The V gene end was trimmed by 6 bases and the J gene end by 4 bases; junction bases not matched to a gene: 12. The CDR3 has 16 residues. CDR1 is MDHEN, CDR2 SYDVKM, per germline.

This clone has at least ten counts. V is TRBV23-1 and J is TRBJ1-6; the D gene is possibly TRBD1 (6 bases). TRBV23-1 is known as an ORF, though its function is uncertain. V was shortened by 7 bases and J by 5 bases, with 15 bases between the two germline ends. CDR3 length: 15 amino acids. The CDR3 here is CASKTGPFHNSPLHF. DNA for the CDR3: TGCGCCAGCAAGACAGGCCCTTTCCATAATTCACCCCTCCACTTT.

The genes are TRBV19 and TRBJ1-5, with a possible D match to TRBD1 (6 bases). Trimming removed 7 bases from V and 1 base from J, with 20 bases in between. The germline V gene encodes CDR1 LNHDA and CDR2 SQIVND (reference sequence). The length of the CDR3 is 17 residues. CDR3 in amino acids: CASNPPTGRKSNQPQHF. As DNA, the CDR3 is TGTGCCAGTAACCCCCCGACAGGACGTAAGAGCAATCAGCCCCAGCATTTT.

This clone has only a few counts. The chain uses TRBV5-1 and TRBJ1-1; D perhaps matches TRBD1 (6 bases). Germline V gene lookup returns CDR1 SGHRS and CDR2 YFSETQ. Deletions cut 3 bases from V and 3 bases from J, with 12 bases between. This CDR3 is 14 amino acids long. CDR3: CASSSLGQHTEAFF. CDR3 coding DNA: TGCGCCAGCAGCTCCTTAGGACAGCACACTGAAGCTTTCTTT.

The chain joins TRBV3-1 (or the pseudogene TRBV3-2) to TRBJ2-1; TRBD2 is a possible D gene (6 bases). Germline V gives CDR1 LGHDT, CDR2 YNNKEL (reference sequence). V lost 2 bases to trimming and J lost 5 bases, with 25 bases between them. The CDR3 has 19 amino acids. The CDR3 loop reads CASSQKPLWNSGDDNEQFF. The DNA for the CDR3 is TGTGCCAGCAGCCAAAAGCCCCTTTGGAATAGCGGAGATGACAATGAGCAGTTCTTC.

This clone occurred a few times. The V call is TRBV15, the J call TRBJ2-7; 12 bases align to TRBD2. Looked up from germline, CDR1 is LNHNV and CDR2 is YYDKDF (reference sequence). The CDR3 runs 16 residues. The V and J ends lost 3 bases and 3 bases, in that order; junction bases with no gene match: 6. The CDR3 DNA sequence: TGTGCCACCAGCAGGAAGGGACTAGCGGGCTGCTACGAGCAGTACTTC. It codes for CATSRKGLAGCYEQYF.

This clone was detected only a few times. V is TRBV7-9 and J is TRBJ2-3; D is ambiguous. V was trimmed by 3 bases and J by 2 bases, leaving 9 bases between them. From germline, CDR1 is SEHNR and CDR2 FQNEAQ (reference sequence). The CDR3 extends over 14 amino acids. CDR3 bases: TGTGCCAGCAGCTTCCCTTCGGTCACAGATACGCAGTATTTT. It codes for CASSFPSVTDTQYF. Drawing the rest from reference TRBV7-9 and TRBJ2-3, the complete variable domain is DTGVSQNPRHKITKRGQNVTFRCDPISEHNRLYWYRQTLGQGPEFLTYFQNEAQLEKSRLLSDRFSAERPKGSFSTLEIQRTEQGDSAMYLCASSFPSVTDTQYFGPGTRLTVL.

The chain uses TRBV6-5 and TRBJ2-1; 7 bases are a match to TRBD2. After removal of 1 base from V and 9 bases from J, the junction contained 3 bases not matched to a gene. This CDR3 region has 13 residues. CDR1 MNHEY and CDR2 SVGAGI come from the germline V gene. The DNA for the CDR3 is TGTGCCAGCAGTTACTATGGGGAGGGTGAGCAGTTCTTC. This encodes CASSYYGEGEQFF.

This clone was counted between two and nine times. This chain connects TRBV7-2 to TRBJ1-1; D may be TRBD1 (5 bases). The CDR3 covers 15 residues. The germline V gene has CDR1 SGHTA and CDR2 FQGNSA. Trimming took 5 bases from V and 5 from J, leaving 18 bases between them. This chain's CDR3 is CASSRSPGAETEAFF. The CDR3 bases are TGTGCCAGCAGCCGCTCGCCTGGGGCGGAAACTGAAGCTTTCTTT.

The chain is built from TRBV7-8 and TRBJ1-5; the D is unclear. Trimming left V 2 bases short and J 1 base short, with 6 bases between. The CDR3 contains 14 residues. CDR1 is SGHVS, CDR2 FQNEAQ, per germline. CDR3 protein: CASSLSLSNQPQHF. In DNA, the CDR3 is TGTGCCAGCAGCTTATCGCTGAGCAATCAGCCCCAGCATTTT.

The genes are TRBV19 and TRBJ1-2, with TRBD1 identical over 9 bases. V shed 6 bases and J 5 bases; nucleotides not matched to a gene: 10. From germline, CDR1 is LNHDA and CDR2 SQIVND (reference sequence). This CDR3 spans 15 amino acids. The CDR3 DNA follows: TGTGCCAGTAGGATCCCGACAGGGGGGCGGTATGGCTACACCTTC. This translates into CASRIPTGGRYGYTF.

This rearrangement joins TRBV30 to TRBJ2-1; 15 bases fit TRBD2. CDR1 is GTSNPN and CDR2 is SVGIG in the germline V gene (reference sequence). V lost 0 bases, J lost 8 bases, and 5 bases stayed unmatched. The CDR3 is 16 residues long. The CDR3 sequence: CAWSVGTSGRKDEQFF. In DNA form, the CDR3 reads TGTGCCTGGAGTGTCGGGACTAGCGGGAGGAAGGATGAGCAGTTCTTC.

This clone was observed once. The chain is built from TRBV15 and TRBJ1-6; D not resolved. The CDR3 runs 14 residues. Trimming left V 1 base short and J 4 bases short, with 5 bases between. CDR1 is LNHNV, CDR2 YYDKDF, per germline (reference sequence). Here the CDR3 reads CATSRAGYNSPLHF. CDR3 in DNA: TGTGCCACCAGCAGAGCAGGATATAATTCACCCCTCCACTTT.